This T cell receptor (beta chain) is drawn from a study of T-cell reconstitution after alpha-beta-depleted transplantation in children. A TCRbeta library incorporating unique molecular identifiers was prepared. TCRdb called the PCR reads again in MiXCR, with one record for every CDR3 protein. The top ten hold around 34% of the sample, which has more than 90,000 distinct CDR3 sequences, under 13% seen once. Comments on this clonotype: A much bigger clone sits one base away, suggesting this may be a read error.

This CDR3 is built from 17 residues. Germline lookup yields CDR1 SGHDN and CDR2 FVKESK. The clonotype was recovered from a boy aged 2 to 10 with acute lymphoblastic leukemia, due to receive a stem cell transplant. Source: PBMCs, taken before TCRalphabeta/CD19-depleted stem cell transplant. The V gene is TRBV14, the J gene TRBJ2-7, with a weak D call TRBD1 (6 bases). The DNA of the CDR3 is TGTGCCAGCAGCCAAGATCACAGGGATTGGGGCTCCAACGAGCAGTACTTC. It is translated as CASSQDHRDWGSNEQYF.